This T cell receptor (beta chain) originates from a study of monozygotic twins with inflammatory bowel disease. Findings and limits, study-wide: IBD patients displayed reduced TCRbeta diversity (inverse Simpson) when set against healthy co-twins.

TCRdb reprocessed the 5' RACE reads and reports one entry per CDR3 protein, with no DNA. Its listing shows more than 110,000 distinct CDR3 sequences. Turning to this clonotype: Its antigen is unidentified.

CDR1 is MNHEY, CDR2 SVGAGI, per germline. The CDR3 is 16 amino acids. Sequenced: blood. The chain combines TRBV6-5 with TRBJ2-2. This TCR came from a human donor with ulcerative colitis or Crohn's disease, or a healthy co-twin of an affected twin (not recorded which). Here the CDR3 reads CASSYSRRQNTGELFF.